Listed here are 26 T cell receptor beta chains from one sample, sequenced in a study of identical twins (dated by TCRdb to the mid-2010s). Receptor libraries were prepared by 5' RACE. For sequencing, an Illumina HiSeq 2000 was employed. TCRdb handled the public reads itself, with Q25 trimming in fastp and clone calling in MiXCR, and kept productive beta chains. Entries that share a CDR3 protein sequence are merged under the most common genes and DNA. This sample comprises roughly 1.6 million distinct CDR3 sequences, roughly a third of them detected only once. The ten largest clonotypes hold about 0.25% of the sample. The sample was cord blood. These TCRs come from a newborn girl in good health.

This clonotype occurred once. Compared with germline, one end of the junction differs, possibly owing to a read error. The chain employs TRBV24-1 and TRBJ2-1; weak D call: TRBD2 (6 bases). Germline loops: CDR1 KGHDR, CDR2 SFDVKD. The length of the CDR3 is 16 residues. CDR3 loop: CATSGPRVAAYNVQFF. DNA of the CDR3: TGTGCCACCAGTGGACCCAGGGTAGCGGCTTACAATGTGCAGTTCTTC.

This clonotype appeared a few times. This sequence joins TRBV11-1 and TRBJ2-7; D is perhaps TRBD1 (6 bases). V gave up 5 bases and J gave up 1 base, with 15 bases separating them. Germline V gene sequence: CDR1 SGHAT, CDR2 FQDESV (reference sequence). This CDR3 spans 15 amino acids. DNA of the CDR3: TGTGCCAGCAGCCCGGGACACGCGACTTCCTACGAGCAGTACTTC. Its protein is CASSPGHATSYEQYF.

The chain combines TRBV5-8 with TRBJ1-5; the D gene is possibly TRBD1 (5 bases). Germline V lookup: CDR1 SGHTS, CDR2 YDEGEE. Trimming took 2 bases from V and 0 from J, leaving 24 bases between them. There are 20 residues in the CDR3. The CDR3 coding sequence is TGTGCCAGCAGCTTTCCGAGTAAATCCGGGGGTGCGAATAGCAATCAGCCCCAGCATTTT. This gives the protein CASSFPSKSGGANSNQPQHF.

This chain links TRBV20-1 with TRBJ2-5; perhaps TRBD1 as D (7 bases). TRBJ2-7 matches the DNA end more closely, so the J call is doubtful. Germline lookup yields CDR1 DFQATT and CDR2 SNEGSKA (reference sequence). The length of the CDR3 is 15 residues. CDR3 residues: CSASFGGGGFGEQYF. The CDR3 nucleotides are TGCAGTGCTAGCTTTGGAGGGGGCGGCTTTGGCGAGCAGTACTTC.

CDR3 bases: TGCAGTGCCCTACTAGCGGGGGGTCCAGATACGCAGTATTTT. Residues: CSALLAGGPDTQYF. V gene TRBV20-1 combines with J gene TRBJ2-3; 12 bases are shared with TRBD2. V trimming: 6 bases; J trimming: 4 bases; junction bases outside the gene matches: 5. The CDR3 totals 14 residues. Germline CDR1 reads DFQATT; CDR2 reads SNEGSKA (reference sequence).

The V and J genes are TRBV11-2 and TRBJ2-1, with 15 bases aligning to TRBD2. The CDR3 totals 23 residues. V shed 2 bases and J 5 bases; nucleotides not matched to a gene: 22. Germline loops: CDR1 SGHAT, CDR2 FQNNGV. This CDR3 is CASSLYPPRTSGRAFLPDNEQFF. CDR3 sequence (DNA): TGTGCCAGCAGCTTATACCCCCCTAGGACTAGCGGGAGGGCCTTTCTCCCTGACAATGAGCAGTTCTTC.

This clonotype was found a few times. The chain employs TRBV6-2 or TRBV6-3 and TRBJ2-7, with TRBD2 identical over 9 bases. The CDR3 contains 15 residues. CDR1 is MNHEY and CDR2 is SVGEGT in the germline V gene. J gave up 4 bases and V 7 bases, and 11 bases lay outside the gene matches. The CDR3 DNA is TGTGCCAGCACCTACTCGTTAGCGGGAGCTTACGAGCAGTACTTC. As protein: CASTYSLAGAYEQYF.

V is TRBV5-6 and J is TRBJ2-1; D possibly corresponds to TRBD2 (6 bases). V was shortened by 5 bases and J by 0 bases, with 12 bases between the two germline ends. The CDR3 covers 15 residues. The germline gives CDR1 SGHDT, CDR2 YYEEEE. The CDR3 spells CASRGGRGSYNEQFF. CDR3 DNA sequence: TGTGCCAGCAGAGGTGGGCGGGGCTCCTACAATGAGCAGTTCTTC.

The gene calls are TRBV6-5 and TRBJ1-2; 11 bases map to TRBD1. The germline V gene has CDR1 MNHEY and CDR2 SVGAGI. V shed 5 bases, J shed 4 bases, and the junction held 9 bases outside the gene matches. The CDR3 covers 16 residues. CDR3 residues: CASSSLRDRGGYGYTF. The CDR3 region has the DNA TGTGCCAGCAGTAGCCTCCGGGACAGGGGGGGCTATGGCTACACCTTC.

This clonotype was counted a few times. This chain uses TRBV3-1 with TRBJ2-1; TRBD2 agrees at 14 bases. The end of the DNA aligns better with TRBJ2-7, so the J call may be wrong. Germline V CDR1 and CDR2: LGHDT, YNNKEL (reference sequence). This CDR3 is built from 15 residues. CDR3 nucleotides: TGTGCCAGCAGCCGACTAGCGGGGGGGTACAATGAGCAGTACTTC. Residues: CASSRLAGGYNEQYF.

The chain is built from TRBV7-2 and TRBJ2-7, with TRBD2 identical over 10 bases. This CDR3 is 14 amino acids long. V trimming: 1 base; J trimming: 9 bases; junction bases outside the gene matches: 6. Germline CDR1 reads SGHTA; CDR2 reads FQGNSA. The CDR3 DNA reads TGTGCCAGCAGCTTAGAGGGTAGCGGGAGGTTGCAGTACTTC. Its translation is CASSLEGSGRLQYF.

This clonotype was detected only a few times. This sequence joins TRBV28 and TRBJ2-3; 8 bases agree with TRBD2. The CDR3 sequence is 16 residues long. Per germline, CDR1 MDHEN and CDR2 SYDVKM. The V gene end was trimmed by 1 base and the J gene end by 4 bases; junction bases not matched to a gene: 7. CDR3 nucleotide sequence: TGTGCCAGCAGTTTATTCCCGGGAGGGCCCGCAGATACGCAGTATTTT. This gives the protein CASSLFPGGPADTQYF.

This clonotype came up a few times. The rearrangement uses TRBV30 and TRBJ2-5; no reliable D call. The V gene's germline CDR1 is GTSNPN and CDR2 SVGIG (reference sequence). The V and J ends lost 3 bases and 5 bases respectively, with 10 bases between them. CDR3 length: 12 amino acids. The CDR3 loop is CAWRVLLETQYF. In nucleotides, the CDR3 is TGTGCCTGGAGGGTGTTACTGGAGACCCAGTACTTC.

This clonotype came up a few times. The CDR3 sequence is CASSPTGALNYGYTF. CDR3 bases: TGCGCCAGCAGCCCGACAGGGGCGCTTAACTATGGCTACACCTTC. The chain uses TRBV4-1 and TRBJ1-2; 8 bases map to TRBD1. The junction had 5 bases not matched to a gene; V was cut back by 4 bases and J by 1 base. Looked up from germline, CDR1 is MGHRA and CDR2 is YSYEKL. The CDR3 contains 15 residues.

As concerns this clonotype: The junction shows a germline mismatch at one end, possibly a read error. The V call is TRBV29-1, the J call TRBJ1-2; possible D gene TRBD1, 5 bases. Germline lookup yields CDR1 SQVTM and CDR2 ANQGSEA. The CDR3 spans 12 residues. The CDR3 DNA sequence: TGCAGCGTTGAAGGGACATACTATAGCTACACCTTC. This encodes CSVEGTYYSYTF.

This clonotype was detected ten times or more. CDR3 sequence (DNA): TGTGCCAGCAGTTTTGGGGCTTACGAGCAGTACTTC. Translated: CASSFGAYEQYF. V usage is TRBV28 and J usage is TRBJ2-7, with TRBD1 as a possible D gene (5 bases). The CDR3 sequence is 12 residues long. From germline, CDR1 is MDHEN and CDR2 SYDVKM. The germline V and J ends were trimmed by 3 bases and 4 bases, with 7 bases remaining between them.

V and J are TRBV7-2 and TRBJ2-1; 11 bases are a match to TRBD2. CDR3 length: 14 amino acids. CDR1 SGHTA and CDR2 FQGNSA come from the germline V gene. Trimming removed 5 bases from V and 7 bases from J; junction bases left unmatched: 4. CDR3 bases: TGTGCCAGCAGCCCATGGACTAGCGGGAATGAGCAGTTCTTC. It yields the protein CASSPWTSGNEQFF. Using reference TRBV7-2 and TRBJ2-1 for the parts outside the CDR3, the full variable domain is GAGVSQSPSNKVTEKGKDVELRCDPISGHTALYWYRQSLGQGLEFLIYFQGNSAPDKSGLPSDRFSAERTGGSVSTLTIQRTQQEDSAVYLCASSPWTSGNEQFFGPGTRLTVL.

V and J are TRBV2 and TRBJ1-2; 7 bases map to TRBD1. Trimming cost V 3 bases and J 3 bases; bases outside gene matches: 7. The germline gives CDR1 SNHLY, CDR2 FYNNEI. This CDR3 is 15 amino acids long. The CDR3 region has the DNA TGTGCCAGCAGTGATAAGATAGGGGGCTACTATGGCTACACCTTC. It encodes CASSDKIGGYYGYTF. Full variable domain (missing parts from reference TRBV2 and TRBJ1-2): EPEVTQTPSHQVTQMGQEVILRCVPISNHLYFYWYRQILGQKVEFLVSFYNNEISEKSEIFDDQFSVERPDGSNFTLKIRSTKLEDSAMYFCASSDKIGGYYGYTFGSGTRLTVV.

Points on this clonotype: A much larger clone lies one base from this, so it may be a read error. V gene TRBV29-1 combines with J gene TRBJ2-5; 7 bases agree with TRBD1. The CDR3 spans 14 residues. The trim removed 4 bases at V and 11 bases at J, leaving 16 bases unmatched. The germline gives CDR1 SQVTM, CDR2 ANQGSEA. CDR3 amino acids: CSVVRDSRGDEQYF. The CDR3, as DNA: TGCAGCGTTGTCCGGGACAGTCGTGGCGATGAGCAGTACTTC.

The rearrangement uses TRBV29-1 and TRBJ1-2, with TRBD1 identical over 11 bases. Germline trimming cut 4 bases from V and 2 bases from J; bases unmatched to any gene: 3. This CDR3 is built from 14 residues. The V gene's germline CDR1 is SQVTM and CDR2 ANQGSEA. CDR3 nucleotides: TGCAGCGTTGCCGGGACAGGGGGAAACTATGGCTACACCTTC. This sequence encodes CSVAGTGGNYGYTF.

This clonotype was seen a few times. The chain uses TRBV2 and TRBJ2-7; maybe TRBD1 (5 bases). The CDR3 length is 15 residues. The V end was cut by 6 bases, the J end by 2 bases, with 17 bases between. From germline, CDR1 is SNHLY and CDR2 FYNNEI. The CDR3 nucleotides read TGTGCCAGCAGCCTCTCTAGGGGCTCTCCCTACGAGCAGTACTTC. The encoded protein is CASSLSRGSPYEQYF.

In this sample, this clonotype turned up a few times. The rearrangement joins TRBV25-1 to TRBJ2-5; 8 bases are shared with TRBD2. CDR1 is MGHDK and CDR2 is SYGVNS in the germline V gene. J was trimmed by 3 bases and V by 7 bases; bases with no gene match: 4. The CDR3 is 13 residues long. The CDR3 sequence: CASKQLAEETQYF. The CDR3 coding sequence is TGTGCCAGCAAACAACTAGCGGAAGAGACCCAGTACTTC.

The chain uses TRBV6-1 and TRBJ2-1; D may be TRBD2 (5 bases). The tail of the sequence fits TRBJ2-7 better, so the J call may be wrong. This CDR3 contains 13 residues. Germline CDR1 is MNHNS and CDR2 is SASEGT. Here the CDR3 DNA reads TGTGCCAGCAGTGAACGGGGAAACAATGAGCAGTACTTC. This translates into CASSERGNNEQYF.

There are a few counts of this clonotype. V is TRBV5-1 and J is TRBJ2-1; no reliable D call. Trimming took 3 bases from V and 1 from J, leaving 14 bases between them. Germline values: CDR1 SGHRS, CDR2 YFSETQ. The CDR3 sequence is 16 residues long. For the CDR3, the DNA is TGCGCCAGCAGCTCCCTGAGCGATAGATCCTACAATGAGCAGTTCTTC. It translates to CASSSLSDRSYNEQFF.

The V call is TRBV5-1, the J call TRBJ2-5, with D uncertain. The DNA end lines up better with TRBJ2-7; the J call may be wrong. Per germline, CDR1 SGHRS and CDR2 YFSETQ. The CDR3 is made up of 13 amino acids. The CDR3 is CASSLDVPLEQYF. The DNA for the CDR3 is TGCGCCAGCAGCTTGGATGTCCCCCTCGAGCAGTACTTC.

The CDR3: CASSSDPQPHF. The CDR3 region has the DNA TGTGCCAGCAGCTCAGACCCTCAACCCCACTTT. The V gene is TRBV7-9, the J gene TRBJ1-6; D is unclear. Germline V lookup: CDR1 SEHNR, CDR2 FQNEAQ (reference sequence). This CDR3 comprises 11 residues. V was cut by 4 bases and J by 18 bases, with 13 bases left in between.